These 17 T cell receptor beta chains came from one sample sequenced in a study of naive and memory T cell subsets. An equimolar mix of two oligonucleotides served as the beta constant-region primer for TRBC1 and TRBC2. The ligated cDNA underwent four PCR rounds using SP2 and nested alpha and beta constant-region primers. A single record per CDR3 protein comes from TCRdb applying MiXCR to the UMI-ligation and nested PCR reads. The data hold over 30,000 distinct CDR3 sequences, with approximately 17% observed a single time. The sample was effector memory CD4+ T cells from blood. Subset: effector memory, CD45RA- CD27-. The source of these receptors is a human donor in good health.

DNA of the CDR3: TGCGCCAGCAGCAGAATAGACGGCGGCTACGAGCAGTACTTC. Its translation is CASSRIDGGYEQYF. The chain carries TRBV5-1 and TRBJ2-7; D ambiguous. V was trimmed by 4 bases and J by 3 bases, leaving 14 bases between them. Germline CDR1 is SGHRS and CDR2 is YFSETQ. CDR3 size: 14 residues.

The rearrangement links TRBV27 to TRBJ1-5; 7 nucleotides match TRBD1. V was pared by 4 bases and J by 2 bases, with 11 bases of the junction left unmatched. Germline lookup yields CDR1 MNHEY and CDR2 SMNVEV (reference sequence). The CDR3 is 17 residues long. The CDR3 loop is CASSSIRQGKGNQPQHF. The CDR3 DNA reads as TGTGCCAGCAGTTCGATCCGACAGGGAAAAGGCAATCAGCCCCAGCATTTT.

The CDR3 bases are TGTGCCAGCAGACCCCACACGGATGCCTACAATGAGCAGTTCTTC. It specifies CASRPHTDAYNEQFF. The rearrangement links TRBV6-6 to TRBJ2-1; no clear D. V lost 6 bases to trimming and J lost 2 bases, with 14 bases between them. CDR3 length: 15 amino acids. Germline-derived CDR1 and CDR2 are MNHNY and SVGAGI (reference sequence).

The gene calls are TRBV18 and TRBJ2-7; D is unresolved. The germline CDR1 and CDR2 sequences are KGHSH and LQKENI. The CDR3 loop spans 12 amino acids. The V end was cut by 1 base, the J end by 0 bases, with 1 base between. CDR3 coding DNA: TGTGCCAGCTCACCACACTCCTACGAGCAGTACTTC. Translated: CASSPHSYEQYF.

This clonotype was seen at least ten times. This chain joins TRBV27 and TRBJ1-3; 7 bases agree with TRBD1. The CDR3 has 19 residues. V lost 4 bases and J lost 0; bases outside the gene matches: 15. Germline V lookup: CDR1 MNHEY, CDR2 SMNVEV (reference sequence). The DNA for the CDR3 is TGTGCCAGCAGTTCCCGAATGTCAGGGGGTTCTCACTCTGGAAACACCATATATTTT. Protein product: CASSSRMSGGSHSGNTIYF.

This clonotype turned up a few times. The rearrangement uses TRBV6-5 and TRBJ2-7; D uncertain. Trimming took off 8 bases at V and 3 bases at J, with 5 bases between the two ends. Germline CDR1 MNHEY, CDR2 SVGAGI. This CDR3 is 10 amino acids long. The CDR3 sequence: CASGFYEQYF. As DNA, the CDR3 is TGTGCCAGCGGCTTCTACGAGCAGTACTTC.

The chain recombines TRBV11-2 with TRBJ2-1; 7 bases fit TRBD2. J gave up 6 bases and V 1 base, and 3 bases lay outside the gene matches. Germline CDR1 SGHAT, CDR2 FQNNGV. The CDR3 spans 14 residues. The CDR3 sequence: CASSLAGRSNEQFF. CDR3 bases: TGTGCCAGCAGCTTAGCCGGGAGGTCCAATGAGCAGTTCTTC.

There are a few counts of this clonotype. The chain joins TRBV28 to TRBJ1-2; the D is unclear. From germline, CDR1 is MDHEN and CDR2 SYDVKM. V lost 2 bases and J lost 0, with 10 bases in between. The CDR3 has 15 residues. The CDR3 here is CASSLNPPANYGYTF. The CDR3 coding sequence is TGTGCCAGCAGTTTAAACCCCCCCGCTAACTATGGCTACACCTTC.

The chain couples TRBV7-9 to TRBJ2-1; the D is unclear. CDR1 is SEHNR, CDR2 FQNEAQ, per germline (reference sequence). V was trimmed by 8 bases and J by 6 bases, leaving 11 bases between them. The CDR3 is 12 amino acids. The CDR3 DNA follows: TGTGCCAGCGGTCCCACCTTCAATGAGCAGTTCTTC. This encodes CASGPTFNEQFF.

Only a few counts were recorded for this clonotype. This rearrangement joins TRBV5-6 to TRBJ2-5, with D unresolved. The CDR3 has 12 residues. V was shortened by 2 bases and J by 5 bases, with 7 bases between the two germline ends. Germline CDR1 SGHDT, CDR2 YYEEEE. The CDR3 loop reads CASSFGSETQYF. CDR3 nucleotides: TGTGCCAGCAGCTTTGGGTCGGAGACCCAGTACTTC.

This clonotype was recorded once. This chain uses TRBV20-1 with TRBJ1-5; D uncertain. The CDR3 is 14 amino acids. Germline lookup yields CDR1 DFQATT and CDR2 SNEGSKA (reference sequence). V dropped 6 bases and J dropped 9 bases, with 21 bases sitting between them. Here the CDR3 reads CSALMRTAERPQHF. DNA for the CDR3: TGCAGTGCATTAATGCGGACCGCCGAGAGGCCCCAGCATTTT.

Only a few counts were recorded for this clonotype. The chain links TRBV5-1 to TRBJ2-1, with TRBD2 identical over 13 bases. V dropped 4 bases and J dropped 1; count of bases not matched to a gene: 8. CDR1 and CDR2 (germline): SGHRS, YFSETQ. The CDR3 loop spans 18 amino acids. The CDR3 nucleotides are TGCGCCAGCAGCCCACGGACTAGCGGGAGCCTTTCCTACAATGAGCAGTTCTTC. Residues: CASSPRTSGSLSYNEQFF.

This clonotype has ten or more counts. The J gene is TRBJ1-5, the V gene TRBV20-1, with D perhaps matching TRBD1 (6 bases). From germline, CDR1 is DFQATT and CDR2 SNEGSKA (reference sequence). V was shortened by 3 bases and J by 6 bases, with 15 bases between the two germline ends. The CDR3 totals 14 residues. The CDR3 DNA reads as TGCAGTGCTAGGAGCGCCAGGGGCATTCAGCCCCAGCATTTT. Translated: CSARSARGIQPQHF.

The chain is built from TRBV5-1 and TRBJ2-5, with D perhaps matching TRBD1 or TRBD2 (5 bases each). The CDR3 spans 12 residues. The V and J ends lost 4 bases and 5 bases respectively, with 9 bases between them. Germline values: CDR1 SGHRS, CDR2 YFSETQ. The CDR3 nucleotides read TGCGCCAGCAGCCCCGGGACCGAGACCCAGTACTTC. Its translation is CASSPGTETQYF.

This clonotype was counted ten times or more. V and J are TRBV20-1 and TRBJ1-2; D is perhaps TRBD1 (6 bases). Germline CDR1 is DFQATT and CDR2 is SNEGSKA (reference sequence). There are 12 residues in the CDR3. The ends were cut back, 6 bases at V and 9 bases at J, with 17 bases in the middle. This CDR3 is CSASRHRVRYTF. The CDR3 nucleotides are TGCAGTGCGAGCCGCCACAGGGTGCGCTACACCTTC.

The rearrangement joins TRBV28 to TRBJ2-7; D may be TRBD2 (5 bases). Germline V CDR1 and CDR2: MDHEN, SYDVKM. The length of the CDR3 is 11 residues. Trimming pared 8 bases from V and 3 bases from J, leaving 8 bases between. CDR3 nucleotide sequence: TGTGCCAGCGGACGGGGCTACGAGCAGTACTTC. This sequence encodes CASGRGYEQYF.

This clonotype occurred a few times. The chain is built from TRBV7-9 and TRBJ2-5; TRBD2 agrees at 12 bases. The CDR3 runs to 15 residues. Germline lookup yields CDR1 SEHNR and CDR2 FQNEAQ (reference sequence). V lost 6 bases and J lost 2; bases outside the gene matches: 4. The CDR3 DNA reads as TGTGCCAGCAGTCAACTAGCGGGAGGTCAAGAGACCCAGTACTTC. Encoded protein: CASSQLAGGQETQYF.